The clone carrying this TCR beta chain was counted a few times. Its cognate antigen is unknown. These data are taken from a study of T-cell reconstitution after alpha-beta-depleted transplantation in children. Library preparation (for TCRbeta) was performed with unique molecular identifiers. MiXCR, run by TCRdb on the PCR reads, gives a single entry per CDR3 protein. The sample lists about 310,000 distinct CDR3 sequences, around 25% seen once, with over 9.5% in the top ten. Study-level findings and limits: From surviving recipient T cells and thymic progenitors came the high day-60 TCRbeta diversity observed in some patients.

This clonotype originated in a male patient younger than 18 who had a stem cell transplant for acute lymphoblastic leukemia, so the T cells may come from the graft donor. The input for sequencing was PBMCs, mostly from graft donor cells, taken 180 days after TCRalphabeta/CD19-depleted stem cell transplant.

This CDR3 is CATSESSTDTQYF. The CDR3, as DNA: TGTGCCACCAGTGAGAGTAGCACAGATACGCAGTATTTT. V is TRBV24-1 and J is TRBJ2-3; D not resolved. From germline, CDR1 is KGHDR and CDR2 SFDVKD. The V and J ends lost 4 bases and 0 bases respectively, with 4 bases between them. The CDR3 is 13 amino acids.